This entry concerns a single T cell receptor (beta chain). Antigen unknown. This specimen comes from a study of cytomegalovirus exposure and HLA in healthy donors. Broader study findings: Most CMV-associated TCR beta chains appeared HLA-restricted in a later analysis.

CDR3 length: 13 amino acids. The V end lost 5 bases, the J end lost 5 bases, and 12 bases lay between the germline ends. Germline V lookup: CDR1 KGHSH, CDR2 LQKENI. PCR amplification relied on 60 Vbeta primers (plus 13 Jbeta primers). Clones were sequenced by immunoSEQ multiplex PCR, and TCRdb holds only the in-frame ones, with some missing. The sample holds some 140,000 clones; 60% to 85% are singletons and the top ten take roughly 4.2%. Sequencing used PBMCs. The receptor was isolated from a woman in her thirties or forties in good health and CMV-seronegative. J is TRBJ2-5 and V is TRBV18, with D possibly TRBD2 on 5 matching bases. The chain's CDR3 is CASSAVWEETQYF. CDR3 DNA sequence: TGTGCCAGCTCAGCGGTGTGGGAGGAGACCCAGTACTTC.